Reported below is one TCR beta chain. The antigen is unknown. This sample is drawn from a study of beta chain features in type 1 diabetes. Points from the study as a whole: Fewer insertions but more deletions were seen at VDJ junctions in type 1 diabetes patients.

Trimming pared 4 bases from V and 1 base from J, leaving 10 bases between. The CDR3 is 13 amino acids. Germline V gene lookup returns CDR1 SQVTM and CDR2 ANQGSEA. The sequenced template was cDNA made from the entire isolated RNA. Assay used: immunoSEQ multiplex PCR; TCRdb lists only in-frame clones, some missing. This table has a few hundred thousand clones, over 25% appearing once. This chain connects TRBV29-1 to TRBJ1-1; D is perhaps TRBD1 (5 bases). This sequence originates from a young man in good health. Specimen: naive CD4+ T cells from blood. The CDR3 sequence is CSVVRGPNTEAFF. The DNA of the CDR3 is TGCAGCGTTGTTCGGGGCCCGAACACTGAAGCTTTCTTT. The whole variable domain, remainder taken from reference TRBV29-1 and TRBJ1-1, is SAVISQKPSRDICQRGTSLTIQCQVDSQVTMMFWYRQQPGQSLTLIATANQGSEATYESGFVIDKFPISRPNLTFSTLTVSNMSPEDSSIYLCSVVRGPNTEAFFGQGTRLTVV.